The T cell receptor (beta chain) under discussion was sequenced for a study of blood T cell repertoires in COVID-19. The wider study: Some COVID-19 samples were acute and others convalescent; all came from the United States, Italy and Spain. PBMCs, B-cell-depleted T cells, or T cells provided the cDNA or gDNA that made up the material.

Generated by immunoSEQ multiplex PCR, the TCRdb table keeps only in-frame clones and is missing some. Here the sample spans some 70,000 clones, 90% being singletons. The sequence was obtained from a woman over 75 with active COVID-19. Sequencing used peripheral blood.

The CDR3 DNA follows: TGTGCCAGCAGCCGTAGGGCTAGCGGGAGCTCCTACAATGAGCAGTTCTTC. Translation gives CASSRRASGSSYNEQFF. The chain recombines TRBV11-3 with TRBJ2-1; 10 bases are a match to TRBD2. V lost 5 bases to trimming and J lost 0 bases; unmatched junction nucleotides: 7. CDR1 is SGHNT, CDR2 YENEEA, per germline. The CDR3 runs to 17 residues.